These 30 T cell receptor beta chains were sequenced from one sample in a study of cytomegalovirus exposure and HLA in healthy donors. The PCR was carried out with 60 Vbeta primers and 13 Jbeta primers. Method: immunoSEQ multiplex PCR; TCRdb's copy keeps in-frame clones and lacks some. The sample lists 250,000 to 350,000 clones, 80% to 90% seen once, with roughly 4% in the top ten. The material sequenced was PBMCs. All receptors come from a man aged 35 to 55 in good health and CMV-seropositive.

This chain uses TRBV18 with TRBJ1-5, with D unresolved. Per the germline V gene, CDR1 is KGHSH and CDR2 is LQKENI. Trimming stripped 6 bases from V and 4 bases from J, with 7 bases between. This CDR3 region has 12 residues. CDR3 coding DNA: TGTGCCAGCTCGGAGAGGAATCAGCCCCAGCATTTT. It yields the protein CASSERNQPQHF.

The rearrangement uses TRBV7-8 and TRBJ2-7, with TRBD2 identical over 11 bases. Per the germline V gene, CDR1 is SGHVS and CDR2 is FQNEAQ. Trimming at V came to 1 base and at J to 0 bases, leaving 11 bases not matched to a gene. This CDR3 has 19 residues. The CDR3 loop reads CASSLGRLAGSQSSYEQYF. CDR3 nucleotide sequence: TGTGCCAGCAGCTTAGGGAGACTAGCGGGATCCCAAAGCTCCTACGAGCAGTACTTC. The variable domain in full, with the rest retrieved from reference TRBV7-8 and TRBJ2-7, is GAGVSQSPRYKVAKRGQDVALRCDPISGHVSLFWYQQALGQGPEFLTYFQNEAQLDKSGLPSDRFFAERPEGSVSTLKIQRTQQEDSAVYLCASSLGRLAGSQSSYEQYFGPGTRLTVT.

The V and J genes are TRBV28 and TRBJ1-1; tentatively, D is TRBD1 (6 bases). V was pared by 2 bases and J by 4 bases, with 14 bases between. The CDR3 has 15 amino acids. Germline CDR1 is MDHEN and CDR2 is SYDVKM. The CDR3 sequence is CASSLRLQGGTEAFF. CDR3 sequence (DNA): TGTGCCAGCAGTTTACGGTTACAAGGGGGCACTGAAGCTTTCTTT.

This clone was seen a single time. The rearrangement joins TRBV29-1 to TRBJ2-1; 7 nucleotides match TRBD1. CDR1 and CDR2 (germline): SQVTM, ANQGSEA. V gave up 6 bases and J gave up 7 bases; unmatched junction bases: 6. This CDR3 is built from 12 residues. CDR3 protein: CSVPTGWNEQFF. The CDR3 coding sequence is TGCAGCGTCCCGACAGGGTGGAATGAGCAGTTCTTC.

This chain connects TRBV18 to TRBJ1-4, with 7 nucleotides matching TRBD1. This CDR3 region has 16 residues. Germline trimming cut 1 base from V and 4 bases from J; bases unmatched to any gene: 6. Per germline, CDR1 KGHSH and CDR2 LQKENI. CDR3 sequence: CASSPRVSGGNEKLFF. DNA of the CDR3: TGTGCCAGCTCACCACGTGTGTCAGGGGGTAATGAAAAACTGTTTTTT.

J is TRBJ1-5 and V is TRBV28; 8 bases fit TRBD1. This CDR3 is 14 amino acids long. Germline V gene lookup returns CDR1 MDHEN and CDR2 SYDVKM. After removal of 6 bases from V and 4 bases from J, the junction contained 5 bases not matched to a gene. CDR3: CASSPRQGNQPQHF. Here the CDR3 DNA reads TGTGCCAGCAGCCCGAGACAGGGGAATCAGCCCCAGCATTTT.

J is TRBJ2-7 and V is TRBV9, with TRBD2 matching over 13 bases. Losses at the gene ends were 3 bases for V and 2 bases for J; bases not matched to a gene: 2. The germline V gene has CDR1 SGDLS and CDR2 YYNGEE. This CDR3 has 15 residues. The CDR3 loop is CASSDGLAGAYEQYF. DNA for the CDR3: TGTGCCAGCAGCGATGGACTAGCGGGGGCCTACGAGCAGTACTTC.

The genes are TRBV2 and TRBJ2-1; D unresolved. CDR1 SNHLY and CDR2 FYNNEI come from the germline V gene. The CDR3 runs 15 residues. Trimming pared 5 bases from V and 7 bases from J, leaving 18 bases between. The CDR3 DNA follows: TGTGCCAGCAGTTTCCGCGAGGTCTACTTGAATGAGCAGTTCTTC. It codes for CASSFREVYLNEQFF.

J is TRBJ1-5 and V is TRBV28; the match to TRBD1 covers 9 bases. Germline assignment: CDR1 MDHEN and CDR2 SYDVKM. The CDR3 loop spans 14 amino acids. Trimming at V came to 5 bases and at J to 4 bases, leaving 3 bases not matched to a gene. The CDR3, as DNA: TGTGCCAGCAGTAGGGACAGGGTAAATCAGCCCCAGCATTTT. Translation: CASSRDRVNQPQHF.

This chain uses TRBV12-5 with TRBJ2-1; 10 nucleotides agree with TRBD2. The germline V gene has CDR1 LGHNT and CDR2 FRNRAP. CDR3 length equals 14 residues. Trimming removed 7 bases from V and 8 bases from J; junction bases left unmatched: 8. The CDR3 DNA follows: TGTGCTAGTGCCCTGGGACTAGCGTTTGATGAGCAGTTCTTC. It yields the protein CASALGLAFDEQFF.

This clone was recorded once. The chain employs TRBV4-1 and TRBJ2-3; D possibly corresponds to TRBD2 (6 bases). The CDR3 spans 16 residues. The ends were cut back, 1 base at V and 1 base at J, with 12 bases in the middle. The germline V gene has CDR1 MGHRA and CDR2 YSYEKL. The CDR3 nucleotides read TGCGCCAGCAGCCAAGGCGAGCGGGCTGGCACAGATACGCAGTATTTT. This gives the protein CASSQGERAGTDTQYF.

The V call is TRBV30, the J call TRBJ2-1; TRBD1 is a possible D gene (5 bases). The CDR3 spans 14 residues. Germline CDR1 is GTSNPN and CDR2 is SVGIG (reference sequence). The V gene lost 0 bases and the J gene lost 2 bases, with 8 bases spanning the gap. The CDR3 DNA sequence: TGTGCCTGGAGTGTAGGGGCGCCCTACAATGAGCAGTTCTTC. It codes for CAWSVGAPYNEQFF.

V usage is TRBV7-9 and J usage is TRBJ2-1, with TRBD2 matching 8 bases. J was trimmed by 5 bases and V by 6 bases; bases with no gene match: 3. The CDR3 contains 13 residues. Per the germline V gene, CDR1 is SEHNR and CDR2 is FQNEAQ (reference sequence). The CDR3 DNA sequence: TGTGCCAGCAGGACCGGGGGGGACAATGAGCAGTTCTTC. Translation gives CASRTGGDNEQFF.

The chain uses TRBV19 and TRBJ2-5; TRBD1 matches 7 bases. Trimming at V came to 3 bases and at J to 1 base, leaving 14 bases not matched to a gene. Germline V gene data show CDR1 as LNHDA and CDR2 as SQIVND (reference sequence). This CDR3 contains 18 residues. Written as DNA, the CDR3 is TGTGCCAGTAGTATTTCTGGAGCCGGGCAGGGGGTCCAAGAGACCCAGTACTTC. It encodes CASSISGAGQGVQETQYF.

This sequence joins TRBV2 and TRBJ2-1, with 8 positions matching TRBD2. J gave up 8 bases and V 8 bases, and 11 bases lay outside the gene matches. The germline CDR1 and CDR2 sequences are SNHLY and FYNNEI. The CDR3 extends over 14 amino acids. CDR3 coding DNA: TGTGCCAGCTGCCGGACTAGCAGCGCAGATGAGCAGTTCTTC. Protein: CASCRTSSADEQFF.

The chain recombines TRBV18 with TRBJ1-1; 8 bases match TRBD1. Trimming removed 0 bases from V and 5 bases from J; junction bases left unmatched: 2. Germline V gene data show CDR1 as KGHSH and CDR2 as LQKENI. The CDR3 extends over 14 amino acids. This CDR3 is CASSPPTGVTEAFF. CDR3 DNA: TGTGCCAGCTCACCACCGACAGGGGTGACTGAAGCTTTCTTT.

The chain has TRBV19 and TRBJ1-1; TRBD1 matches at 7 bases. Trimming at V came to 5 bases and at J to 1 base, leaving 1 base not matched to a gene. CDR1 and CDR2 from the germline V gene are LNHDA and SQIVND (reference sequence). CDR3 length: 13 residues. This CDR3 reads CASSGDRNTEAFF. The DNA of the CDR3 is TGTGCCAGTAGTGGGGACAGGAACACTGAAGCTTTCTTT.

The gene calls are TRBV4-1 and TRBJ2-1; 8 bases line up with TRBD2. The V segment lost 2 bases and the J segment 4 bases; nucleotides outside the gene matches: 7. Germline V CDR1 and CDR2: MGHRA, YSYEKL. CDR3 length: 16 amino acids. DNA of the CDR3: TGCGCCAGCAGCCAACCTACGGGAGGGCGGTACAATGAGCAGTTCTTC. Translation: CASSQPTGGRYNEQFF.

The chain carries TRBV6-6 and TRBJ1-1, with 10 bases that match TRBD1. Germline V gene data show CDR1 as MNHNY and CDR2 as SVGAGI (reference sequence). The CDR3 is made up of 16 amino acids. Trimming at V came to 2 bases and at J to 4 bases, leaving 7 bases not matched to a gene. DNA of the CDR3: TGTGCCAGCAGTTACGTCTCCGGACAGGGGGGCACTGAAGCTTTCTTT. This translates into CASSYVSGQGGTEAFF.

The chain employs TRBV18 and TRBJ1-2; 7 bases map to TRBD1. The junction had 5 bases not matched to a gene; V was cut back by 1 base and J by 3 bases. The CDR3 sequence is 15 residues long. Germline assignment: CDR1 KGHSH and CDR2 LQKENI. The CDR3 spells CASSPLDRVDYGYTF. The CDR3 DNA reads TGTGCCAGCTCACCACTAGACAGGGTTGACTATGGCTACACCTTC. The entire variable domain, with the rest obtained from reference TRBV18 and TRBJ1-2, is as follows: NAGVMQNPRHLVRRRGQEARLRCSPMKGHSHVYWYRQLPEEGLKFMVYLQKENIIDESGMPKERFSAEFPKEGPSILRIQQVVRGDSAAYFCASSPLDRVDYGYTFGSGTRLTVV.

In DNA form, the CDR3 reads TGTGCCAGCAGCGGGCGGCGGACCGGGACAGGGAATGAAAAACTGTTTTTT. Translated: CASSGRRTGTGNEKLFF. This chain connects TRBV9 to TRBJ1-4, with 9 positions matching TRBD1. This CDR3 comprises 17 residues. Germline lookup yields CDR1 SGDLS and CDR2 YYNGEE. V gave up 3 bases and J gave up 5 bases; unmatched junction bases: 11.

The chain is built from TRBV6-1 and TRBJ2-2, with TRBD2 matching 7 bases. The CDR3 has 16 amino acids. CDR1 and CDR2 (germline): MNHNS, SASEGT. V shed 4 bases, J shed 0 bases, and the junction held 5 bases outside the gene matches. The CDR3 sequence: CASSVASGPNTGELFF. For the CDR3, the DNA is TGTGCCAGCAGTGTGGCTAGCGGACCGAACACCGGGGAGCTGTTTTTT.

The chain uses TRBV5-3 and TRBJ2-1; 11 bases agree with TRBD2. TRBV5-3 is assigned to the ORF class and has an uncertain function. This CDR3 is built from 15 residues. Trimming took 5 bases from V and 8 from J; bases not matched to a gene: 9. CDR3 sequence (DNA): TGTGCCAGAAGTTTGATAGCGGGAGGGCCTCATGAGCAGTTCTTC. Its protein product is CARSLIAGGPHEQFF.

The J gene is TRBJ2-7, the V gene TRBV28; TRBD2 aligns across 9 bases. The ends lost 5 bases at V and 5 bases at J; junction bases unmatched: 13. CDR3 size: 16 residues. CDR1 is MDHEN and CDR2 is SYDVKM in the germline V gene. The CDR3 DNA follows: TGTGCCAGCAGTACCCCAGCGGGAGGCGCGGTCGACGAGCAGTACTTC. This encodes CASSTPAGGAVDEQYF. Full variable domain (outside the CDR3, taken from reference TRBV28 and TRBJ2-7): DVKVTQSSRYLVKRTGEKVFLECVQDMDHENMFWYRQDPGLGLRLIYFSYDVKMKEKGDIPEGYSVSREKKERFSLILESASTNQTSMYLCASSTPAGGAVDEQYFGPGTRLTVT.

This chain links TRBV28 with TRBJ1-1; the D is unclear. Germline V gene data show CDR1 as MDHEN and CDR2 as SYDVKM. This CDR3 has 16 amino acids. V was clipped by 6 bases and J by 6 bases, with 23 bases between them. CDR3 nucleotides: TGTGCCAGCAGACTAGAGAACAGTATCTCGTTTGCTGAAGCTTTCTTT. Its translation is CASRLENSISFAEAFF.

The rearrangement joins TRBV19 to TRBJ2-3; possibly TRBD2 for D (6 bases). In germline, CDR1 is LNHDA, CDR2 SQIVND (reference sequence). V was cut by 5 bases and J by 8 bases, with 17 bases left in between. There are 14 residues in the CDR3. The CDR3 DNA is TGTGCCAGTAGTGGGGCCCGGGACTCCCTTACGCAGTATTTT. It is translated as CASSGARDSLTQYF.

The chain uses TRBV6-5 and TRBJ1-5; D is perhaps TRBD1 (5 bases). The germline V gene encodes CDR1 MNHEY and CDR2 SVGAGI. Trimming pared 5 bases from V and 9 bases from J, leaving 14 bases between. This CDR3 region has 13 residues. The CDR3 DNA reads as TGTGCCAGCAGTCGAGACCATAGGGGGCCCCAGCATTTT. Translating gives CASSRDHRGPQHF.

J is TRBJ1-2 and V is TRBV28; 9 bases are shared with TRBD1. Germline V CDR1 and CDR2: MDHEN, SYDVKM. After removal of 7 bases from V and 8 bases from J, the junction contained 20 bases not matched to a gene. This CDR3 region has 17 residues. CDR3 DNA sequence: TGTGCCAGCATCGAACTACAGGGGGCGCAAGGAGGTAGGGGCTACACCTTC. Its protein product is CASIELQGAQGGRGYTF.

This clone was picked up a small number of times. This rearrangement joins TRBV29-1 to TRBJ1-1; D is uncertain. CDR3 length equals 12 residues. V was pared by 3 bases and J by 1 base, with 6 bases between. CDR1 is SQVTM and CDR2 is ANQGSEA in the germline V gene. For the CDR3, the DNA is TGCAGCGTTGAGCGGGGGAACACTGAAGCTTTCTTT. It specifies CSVERGNTEAFF.

V usage is TRBV6-4 and J usage is TRBJ1-4, with D hard to call. Germline CDR1 is MRHNA and CDR2 is SNTAGT. This CDR3 has 14 amino acids. The V and J ends lost 4 bases and 4 bases respectively, with 10 bases between them. The CDR3 loop reads CASSVQAGNEKLFF. The CDR3 nucleotides are TGTGCCAGCAGTGTCCAGGCGGGTAATGAAAAACTGTTTTTT.